Listed below are T cell receptor beta chains from one sample, sequenced in a study of blood T cell repertoires in COVID-19. Sequencing used immunoSEQ multiplex PCR; TCRdb keeps in-frame clones, though not all of them. Of around 230,000 clones listed, approximately 85% were seen once; the top ten hold around 12%. Sequencing was carried out using peripheral blood. The receptors were sampled from a woman aged 55-75 years with active or convalescent COVID-19. CDR3s include the opening cysteine and the closing phenylalanine or tryptophan.

CAISESPGTGVKTQYF 16 TRBV10-3
CASSDNRGAMYGYTF 15 TRBV6-1
CASNRQGVGSGNTIYF 16 TRBV6-4
CASSIGGQGYQPQHF 15 TRBV19
CAWSGSRDREYYGYTF 16 TRBV30
CASSLRASPGDTQYF 15 TRBV11-2
CASSQAWGDYGYTF 14 TRBV3-1/TRBV3-2
CASSPLDSGGDTQYF 15 TRBV18
CASSHQISNQPQHF 14 TRBV4-3
CASSLSLGDQYF 12 TRBV7-2
CASSARQGAYYEQYF 15 TRBV9
CASSLAGGRASPLHF 15 TRBV7-2
CASSPPGLAGGIQETQYF 18 TRBV18
CASSPAGTGSYEQYF 15 TRBV3-1/TRBV3-2
CASRSPGTGSSYEQYF 16 TRBV11-2
CASSLGGPVAGSTDTQYF 18 TRBV7-2
CASSPDRINYGYTF 14 TRBV18
CASSWTGVGNTIYF 14 TRBV19
CASSKGVTGTGYVDQPQHF 19 TRBV21-1
CASSLDGFGNTIYF 14 TRBV7-8
CATSDFALGDTQYF 14 TRBV24-1
CASRPTGARGYTF 13 TRBV6-5
CASSQTGNYGYTF 13 TRBV16
CASSFREENIQYF 13 TRBV27
CASSAQGSNQPQHF 14 TRBV7-3
CASSRRQGSTEAFF 14 TRBV4-3
CASSAGQLLSSGNTIYF 17 TRBV5-8
CASSLNGGAGDTQYF 15 TRBV11-2
CASSPTRLAKNIQYF 15 TRBV7-2
CASSSNYGTGGF 12 TRBV7-3
CASSHPGGRRGYNEQFF 17 TRBV11-2
CASGSGGSNTEAFF 14 TRBV6-5
CATSGGHGYNEQFF 14 TRBV19
CASSLGGRGGAETQYF 16 TRBV7-9
CASSIDQTVYGYTF 14 TRBV19
CASSLFGDRGPGNQPQHF 18 TRBV7-2
CASSGAPGQGGETQYF 16 TRBV4-1
CASRDRVDNEQFF 13 TRBV6-5
CASSLYGGRETQYF 14 TRBV7-2
CASSYSGGVSYEQYF 15 TRBV6-6
CASSASGLAGGNEQYF 16 TRBV10-1
CASTDGGEKLFF 12 TRBV6-5
CASSYRDRPNQPQHF 15 TRBV7-2
CARGGASQETQYF 13 TRBV6-8
CASSPFAGATYNEQFF 16 TRBV6-2/TRBV6-3
CASSLGGQGYEQYF 14 TRBV11-3
CASSLKWDRDGYTF 14 TRBV11-2
CASSPEVGQGETQYF 15 TRBV18